Following are 12 T cell receptor beta chains from one sample sequenced in a study of high-grade serous ovarian cancer treatment subgroups. Tumor tissue was taken before any definitive surgery or chemotherapy was given. The repertoire was sequenced with immunoSEQ multiplex PCR; TCRdb's copy has only in-frame clones and lacks some. The data hold 18,000 or so clones, with roughly four fifths observed a single time. Sequencing used tumor tissue. The source of these receptors is a human donor with high-grade serous ovarian cancer.

The V and J genes are TRBV18 and TRBJ2-1, with 10 bases identical to TRBD1. Germline V gives CDR1 KGHSH, CDR2 LQKENI. Germline trimming cut 1 base from V and 5 bases from J; bases unmatched to any gene: 5. The CDR3 loop spans 16 amino acids. The CDR3 nucleotides read TGTGCCAGCTCACCACGAAGGGACAGGGGCCACAATGAGCAGTTCTTC. This sequence encodes CASSPRRDRGHNEQFF.

The chain has TRBV7-8 and TRBJ2-3; 12 nucleotides match TRBD2. Germline V gives CDR1 SGHVS, CDR2 FQNEAQ. The junction had 5 bases not matched to a gene; V was cut back by 4 bases and J by 0 bases. This CDR3 contains 17 residues. CDR3 amino acids: CASSSLAGGASTDTQYF. Written as DNA, the CDR3 is TGTGCCAGCAGCTCCCTAGCGGGAGGGGCTAGCACAGATACGCAGTATTTT.

This clone has only one observation. V and J are TRBV9 and TRBJ2-6, with 9 bases lining up with TRBD1. CDR3 length equals 20 residues. Germline CDR1 SGDLS, CDR2 YYNGEE. Losses at the gene ends were 4 bases for V and 0 bases for J; bases not matched to a gene: 14. The CDR3 reads CASSPRFTGQGISGANVLTF. The CDR3, as DNA: TGTGCCAGCAGCCCCCGCTTTACGGGACAGGGTATCTCTGGGGCCAACGTCCTGACTTTC.

V is TRBV2 and J is TRBJ2-7; the D is unclear. The CDR3 spans 16 residues. Germline V lookup: CDR1 SNHLY, CDR2 FYNNEI. The V end lost 4 bases, the J end lost 7 bases, and 23 bases lay between the germline ends. The CDR3 region is CASSVGSGRRLSEQYF. The CDR3 DNA is TGTGCCAGCAGTGTAGGGTCTGGCCGGCGGCTTAGTGAGCAGTACTTC.

This chain uses TRBV6-1 with TRBJ1-2; D ambiguous. Germline V gene sequence: CDR1 MNHNS, CDR2 SASEGT. This CDR3 contains 14 residues. Trimming pared 8 bases from V and 8 bases from J, leaving 21 bases between. CDR3 DNA: TGTGCCAGCCGCGGAGGCCCGAACAGACGCGGCTACACCTTC. It is translated as CASRGGPNRRGYTF.

The chain combines TRBV12-5 with TRBJ2-1, with D uncertain. Germline V gene sequence: CDR1 LGHNT, CDR2 FRNRAP. Trimming took 0 bases from V and 8 from J, leaving 14 bases between them. The CDR3 length is 15 residues. The CDR3 here is CASGLVPQSVDEQFF. CDR3 bases: TGTGCTAGTGGTTTGGTACCACAGAGTGTCGATGAGCAGTTCTTC.

In its sample, this clone ranks as medium-sized. The chain links TRBV5-1 to TRBJ1-4; D unclear. This CDR3 is 13 amino acids long. Trimming pared 4 bases from V and 7 bases from J, leaving 11 bases between. Germline V CDR1 and CDR2: SGHRS, YFSETQ. The CDR3 is CASSPEWGEKLFF. The CDR3 nucleotides are TGCGCCAGCAGCCCGGAATGGGGTGAAAAACTGTTTTTT.

The CDR3 is CASSLSPFYGYTF. CDR3 in DNA: TGTGCCAGCAGTTTATCGCCTTTCTATGGCTACACCTTC. J is TRBJ1-2 and V is TRBV27; no definite D call. This CDR3 has 13 amino acids. Trimming removed 0 bases from V and 4 bases from J, with 6 bases in between. The V gene's germline CDR1 is MNHEY and CDR2 SMNVEV (reference sequence).

The rearrangement uses TRBV15 and TRBJ2-7; 13 bases match TRBD2. With V trimmed by 1 base and J by 7 bases, 7 bases remained unmatched. In germline, CDR1 is LNHNV, CDR2 YYDKDF (reference sequence). CDR3 length: 16 amino acids. Here the CDR3 reads CATSRGTSGSRQEQYF. The CDR3, as DNA: TGTGCCACCAGCAGAGGGACTAGCGGGAGTCGTCAAGAGCAGTACTTC.

V gene TRBV4-3 combines with J gene TRBJ2-3; the match to TRBD2 covers 10 bases. V shed 1 base, J shed 4 bases, and the junction held 8 bases outside the gene matches. The CDR3 extends over 17 amino acids. Germline V gene lookup returns CDR1 LGHNA and CDR2 YSLEER. The CDR3 DNA follows: TGCGCCAGCAGCCAAGGGTCAGTTCTAGCGGGAGCAGATACGCAGTATTTT. Its translation is CASSQGSVLAGADTQYF.

The sample holds a few counts of this clone. The genes are TRBV7-9 and TRBJ2-2, with 7 bases lining up with TRBD2. Germline assignment: CDR1 SEHNR and CDR2 FQNEAQ (reference sequence). CDR3 length: 17 residues. The ends lost 5 bases at V and 2 bases at J; junction bases unmatched: 11. The CDR3 region has the DNA TGTGCCAGCAGCCGAACACCTAGCGGACTAAACACCGGGGAGCTGTTTTTT. Its protein is CASSRTPSGLNTGELFF.

The V gene is TRBV27, the J gene TRBJ1-2, with D possibly TRBD1 on 6 matching bases. V gave up 5 bases and J gave up 2 bases, with 15 bases separating them. This CDR3 is built from 15 residues. CDR1 and CDR2 (germline): MNHEY, SMNVEV (reference sequence). The DNA of the CDR3 is TGTGCCAGCAGTACACACAGGGATAGGAACTATGGCTACACCTTC. Translation: CASSTHRDRNYGYTF.